The 9 T cell receptor beta chains presented below share a single source sample, sequenced in a study of blood T cell repertoires in COVID-19. Produced via immunoSEQ multiplex PCR; TCRdb's table is partial and in-frame only. This table holds about 200,000 clones, 85% found once. The sequencing input was peripheral blood. All receptors derive from a woman older than 75 with acute or convalescent COVID-19.

The V gene is TRBV15, the J gene TRBJ2-1; 8 positions agree with TRBD2. V shed 3 bases and J 4 bases; nucleotides not matched to a gene: 8. Looked up from germline, CDR1 is LNHNV and CDR2 is YYDKDF (reference sequence). The length of the CDR3 is 16 residues. The CDR3 DNA follows: TGTGCCACCAGCAGGCCACTAGCGGTTAAGTACAATGAGCAGTTCTTC. It is translated as CATSRPLAVKYNEQFF.

A single count supports this clone. This chain joins TRBV5-1 and TRBJ1-2; 9 nucleotides line up with TRBD1. The V gene end was trimmed by 4 bases and the J gene end by 7 bases; junction bases not matched to a gene: 14. This CDR3 comprises 16 residues. Germline V CDR1 and CDR2: SGHRS, YFSETQ. The CDR3, as DNA: TGCGCCAGCAGCACCCCCGAAACAGGGGGCGTAGGTGGCTACACCTTC. Protein sequence: CASSTPETGGVGGYTF.

This chain uses TRBV5-6 with TRBJ2-7; 10 nucleotides match TRBD1. J was trimmed by 5 bases and V by 0 bases; bases with no gene match: 5. The CDR3 length is 15 residues. CDR1 and CDR2 (germline): SGHDT, YYEEEE. CDR3 region: CASSLGATGGNEQYF. The CDR3 coding sequence is TGTGCCAGCAGCTTGGGGGCGACAGGGGGCAACGAGCAGTACTTC.

The chain uses TRBV6-6 and TRBJ1-4; D remains unclear. The CDR3 consists of 15 residues. In germline, CDR1 is MNHNY, CDR2 SVGAGI (reference sequence). Trimming stripped 3 bases from V and 4 bases from J, with 12 bases between. CDR3 sequence (DNA): TGTGCCAGCAGTTATGGTTCGACACGTAATGAAAAACTGTTTTTT. The encoded protein is CASSYGSTRNEKLFF.

J is TRBJ2-7 and V is TRBV28; 7 bases map to TRBD1. V lost 5 bases and J lost 1; bases outside the gene matches: 8. Germline V gene lookup returns CDR1 MDHEN and CDR2 SYDVKM. The CDR3 has 15 amino acids. CDR3 nucleotides: TGTGCCAGCAGTCCCGGGACAGCAGGGTCCTACGAGCAGTACTTC. This translates into CASSPGTAGSYEQYF.

The rearrangement uses TRBV18 and TRBJ1-2; 11 bases line up with TRBD1. Trimming took 1 base from V and 2 from J; bases not matched to a gene: 9. There are 18 residues in the CDR3. Germline CDR1 reads KGHSH; CDR2 reads LQKENI. The CDR3 sequence: CASSPLGDRGAMNYGYTF. In DNA form, the CDR3 reads TGTGCCAGCTCACCACTCGGGGACAGGGGGGCGATGAACTATGGCTACACCTTC.

The genes are TRBV5-1 and TRBJ2-1; 16 bases map to TRBD2. The CDR3 length is 16 residues. V lost 5 bases, J lost 9 bases, and 8 bases stayed unmatched. CDR1 is SGHRS and CDR2 is YFSETQ in the germline V gene. The CDR3 DNA sequence: TGCGCCAGCAGTCGTGTGGGACTAGCGGGAGGGTTTGAGCAGTTCTTC. Protein: CASSRVGLAGGFEQFF. Using reference TRBV5-1 and TRBJ2-1 for the parts outside the CDR3, the full variable domain is KAGVTQTPRYLIKTRGQQVTLSCSPISGHRSVSWYQQTPGQGLQFLFEYFSETQRNKGNFPGRFSGRQFSNSRSEMNVSTLELGDSALYLCASSRVGLAGGFEQFFGPGTRLTVL.

This clone was counted a few times. This rearrangement joins TRBV7-9 to TRBJ2-1; 9 positions match TRBD2. The CDR3 contains 17 residues. After removal of 6 bases from V and 6 bases from J, the junction contained 15 bases not matched to a gene. The V gene's germline CDR1 is SEHNR and CDR2 FQNEAQ (reference sequence). DNA for the CDR3: TGTGCCAGCAGGCGAGGGACTAGCCGGGTGGTGTCCAATGAGCAGTTCTTC. Its protein is CASRRGTSRVVSNEQFF.

This clone was observed once. The chain is built from TRBV19 and TRBJ1-4; no reliable D call. V lost 10 bases and J 0 bases, leaving 15 bases between the germline ends. The CDR3 totals 15 residues. Germline CDR1 and CDR2: LNHDA and SQIVND (reference sequence). The CDR3 sequence is CATSSAGATNEKLFF. CDR3 sequence (DNA): TGTGCCACCTCTTCCGCGGGTGCAACTAATGAAAAACTGTTTTTT.